The 28 T cell receptor beta chains below come from one sample, sequenced in a study of T cells in Graves' hyperthyroidism and ophthalmopathy. RNA transcripts served as the template for amplifying TCR beta CDR3 regions. Initially, a first-round RT-PCR of the TCR CDR3 employed the HTBI primer set. TCRdb recomputed calls from the multiplex PCR reads with MiXCR, one row per CDR3 protein. The sample has approximately 870,000 distinct CDR3 sequences, over 35% seen once. The sample was blood. The receptors were gathered from a young man with Graves' hyperthyroidism.

The V gene is TRBV5-6, the J gene TRBJ1-1; weak D call: TRBD1 (6 bases). CDR3 length: 13 amino acids. V lost 4 bases and J lost 9, with 16 bases in between. Germline CDR1 and CDR2: SGHDT and YYEEEE. CDR3 sequence: CASSDWDTRKAFF. In DNA, the CDR3 is TGTGCCAGCAGCGACTGGGACACCCGAAAAGCTTTCTTT.

In this sample, this clonotype turned up a few times. The rearrangement joins TRBV11-2 to TRBJ2-2, with 10 bases aligning to TRBD2. Germline assignment: CDR1 SGHAT and CDR2 FQNNGV. The trim removed 6 bases at V and 7 bases at J, leaving 2 bases unmatched. The CDR3 contains 13 residues. CDR3 sequence reads: CASRRTSGGELFF. The CDR3 DNA sequence: TGTGCCAGCAGGCGGACTAGCGGCGGGGAGCTGTTTTTT.

This clonotype was seen many times. The rearrangement joins TRBV19 to TRBJ1-5; D call uncertain. The CDR3 sequence is 15 residues long. CDR1 LNHDA and CDR2 SQIVND come from the germline V gene (reference sequence). Trimming shortened V by 4 bases and J by 2 bases, and 12 bases separated the two germline ends. CDR3 region: CASSTGGGRNQPQHF. The CDR3 DNA reads as TGTGCCAGTAGTACCGGTGGAGGGCGCAATCAGCCCCAGCATTTT.

There are many counts of this clonotype. V usage is TRBV29-1 and J usage is TRBJ2-7, with unresolved D. V was pared by 4 bases and J by 5 bases, with 12 bases between. The CDR3 is 12 residues long. The V gene's germline CDR1 is SQVTM and CDR2 ANQGSEA. CDR3 loop: CSVGTVIDEQYF. The CDR3 nucleotides are TGCAGCGTTGGTACAGTTATTGACGAGCAGTACTTC.

The V gene is TRBV5-1, the J gene TRBJ1-1; 7 bases agree with TRBD1. Germline V gene sequence: CDR1 SGHRS, CDR2 YFSETQ. V was clipped by 1 base and J by 5 bases; unmatched bases: 8. The CDR3 length is 15 residues. The CDR3 DNA reads as TGCGCCAGCAGCTTGAGTGCCACAGGGGCTACTGAAGCTTTCTTT. It encodes CASSLSATGATEAFF.

The rearrangement uses TRBV29-1 and TRBJ2-2; D is perhaps TRBD1 (5 bases). The CDR3 is 15 residues long. Germline CDR1 is SQVTM and CDR2 is ANQGSEA. With 7 bases removed from V and 0 bases from J, the gap between germline ends came to 15 bases. CDR3 sequence: CSASKGNPNTGELFF. The CDR3 DNA is TGCAGCGCCTCAAAGGGGAATCCGAACACCGGGGAGCTGTTTTTT.

There are many counts of this clonotype. This chain uses TRBV7-9 with TRBJ2-7; 8 positions agree with TRBD1. CDR3 length: 15 residues. Per germline, CDR1 SEHNR and CDR2 FQNEAQ (reference sequence). V lost 0 bases and J lost 5; bases outside the gene matches: 6. Here the CDR3 reads CASSLARTGTNEQYF. For the CDR3, the DNA is TGTGCCAGCAGCTTAGCGAGGACAGGGACCAACGAGCAGTACTTC.

This clonotype was counted a few times. CDR3 DNA: TGTGCCAGCAGCAGGGGGGAGAGTGGCAATCAGCCCCAGCATTTT. Its translation is CASSRGESGNQPQHF. The gene calls are TRBV9 and TRBJ1-5; weak D call: TRBD1 (6 bases). Trimming took 4 bases from V and 2 from J, leaving 13 bases between them. The CDR3 covers 15 residues. Per germline, CDR1 SGDLS and CDR2 YYNGEE.

The V gene is TRBV29-1, the J gene TRBJ2-7, with 9 bases aligning to TRBD1. Germline V gives CDR1 SQVTM, CDR2 ANQGSEA. The CDR3 has 13 residues. V trimming: 8 bases; J trimming: 3 bases; junction bases outside the gene matches: 8. Here the CDR3 reads CSLATGGVYEQYF. CDR3 nucleotide sequence: TGCAGCTTAGCGACAGGGGGGGTCTACGAGCAGTACTTC.

This clonotype came up many times. The rearrangement joins TRBV7-8 to TRBJ1-3; D ambiguous. V was shortened by 1 base and J by 4 bases, with 8 bases between the two germline ends. The CDR3 length is 14 residues. Germline CDR1 reads SGHVS; CDR2 reads FQNEAQ. CDR3 in DNA: TGTGCCAGCAGCTTAGAACCAGGCGGAAACACCATATATTTT. Its translation is CASSLEPGGNTIYF.

This clonotype was found a few times. The chain is built from TRBV5-4 and TRBJ1-3, with D hard to call. CDR1 and CDR2 from the germline V gene are SGHNT and YYREEE (reference sequence). The CDR3 totals 14 residues. The V and J ends lost 5 bases and 5 bases respectively, with 14 bases between them. The CDR3 loop is CASSRRDLRNTIYF. CDR3 DNA sequence: TGTGCCAGCAGTCGGCGGGATCTGCGAAACACCATATATTTT.

This clonotype has just a few counts. The V call is TRBV7-2, the J call TRBJ2-7; the match to TRBD2 covers 8 bases. CDR3 length: 17 amino acids. The V and J ends lost 1 base and 4 bases, in that order; junction bases with no gene match: 12. Germline V gene sequence: CDR1 SGHTA, CDR2 FQGNSA. The chain's CDR3 is CASSLEGRAGGGYEQYF. The CDR3 DNA is TGTGCCAGCAGCTTAGAAGGAAGGGCGGGAGGTGGTTACGAGCAGTACTTC.

V is TRBV29-1 and J is TRBJ2-7; 7 positions match TRBD1. The length of the CDR3 is 13 residues. The germline V gene encodes CDR1 SQVTM and CDR2 ANQGSEA. Losses at the gene ends were 5 bases for V and 2 bases for J; bases not matched to a gene: 6. The CDR3, as DNA: TGCAGCGTTAGAGGACAGGCCACCTACGAGCAGTACTTC. As protein: CSVRGQATYEQYF.

The V call is TRBV25-1, the J call TRBJ2-6; D is perhaps TRBD1 or TRBD2 (5 bases each). Germline CDR1 is MGHDK and CDR2 is SYGVNS. The CDR3 is 17 residues long. V lost 6 bases to trimming and J lost 3 bases, with 18 bases between them. In DNA, the CDR3 is TGTGCCAGCAGCCTGGGGGTGCTGGGCTGTGGGGCCAACGTCCTGACTTTC. Its protein product is CASSLGVLGCGANVLTF.

In this sample, this clonotype turned up once. The chain uses TRBV7-2 and TRBJ2-7; a possible D gene is TRBD1 (6 bases). This CDR3 has 12 residues. V lost 6 bases and J 5 bases, leaving 11 bases between the germline ends. CDR1 SGHTA and CDR2 FQGNSA come from the germline V gene. The CDR3 reads CTSRDSGDEQYF. In DNA, the CDR3 is TGTACCAGCAGAGATTCAGGGGACGAGCAGTACTTC.

This chain joins TRBV7-3 and TRBJ2-2, with 7 bases identical to TRBD1. This CDR3 has 15 residues. V shed 7 bases, J shed 2 bases, and the junction held 7 bases outside the gene matches. The germline gives CDR1 SGHTA, CDR2 FQGTGA. The DNA of the CDR3 is TGTGCCAGCACCTCCGGGACAGTAAACACCGGGGAGCTGTTTTTT. Encoded protein: CASTSGTVNTGELFF.

This clonotype was counted only a few times. The chain uses TRBV7-9 and TRBJ2-7; D perhaps matches TRBD1 (6 bases). Germline V gives CDR1 SEHNR, CDR2 FQNEAQ (reference sequence). The CDR3 consists of 14 residues. Trimming stripped 3 bases from V and 5 bases from J, with 14 bases between. CDR3 residues: CASSLTGQTHEQYF. CDR3 sequence (DNA): TGTGCCAGCAGCTTGACAGGCCAAACCCACGAGCAGTACTTC.

In this sample, this clonotype turned up a few times. The chain carries TRBV19 and TRBJ1-5; 9 bases are shared with TRBD1. Germline V gives CDR1 LNHDA, CDR2 SQIVND (reference sequence). The CDR3 extends over 15 amino acids. J gave up 5 bases and V 5 bases, and 7 bases lay outside the gene matches. Written as DNA, the CDR3 is TGTGCCAGTAGTGGGGGACAGGGTCCGGATCAGCCCCAGCATTTT. Amino acids: CASSGGQGPDQPQHF.

The rearrangement uses TRBV7-9 and TRBJ2-7, with 12 positions matching TRBD2. V lost 4 bases to trimming and J lost 2 bases; unmatched junction nucleotides: 6. Germline V lookup: CDR1 SEHNR, CDR2 FQNEAQ (reference sequence). CDR3 length equals 16 residues. CDR3 bases: TGTGCCAGCAGCTCGGCTCTAGCGGGAGGGCCCTACGAGCAGTACTTC. Translated: CASSSALAGGPYEQYF.

In this sample, this clonotype turned up many times. CDR3 in DNA: TGTGCCAGCAGCTTAGCGCCGGAGACCCAGTACTTC. Protein: CASSLAPETQYF. The chain uses TRBV7-6 and TRBJ2-5; D unresolved. This CDR3 spans 12 amino acids. From germline, CDR1 is SGHVS and CDR2 FNYEAQ. The V gene lost 0 bases and the J gene lost 5 bases, with 4 bases spanning the gap.

This clonotype was seen ten or more times. CDR3 sequence (DNA): TGCGCCAGCAGCCAAGCCCAGGGCTACGAGCAGTACTTC. This encodes CASSQAQGYEQYF. The rearrangement links TRBV4-3 to TRBJ2-7; the D gene is possibly TRBD1 (5 bases). Germline V gives CDR1 LGHNA, CDR2 YSLEER. V was cut by 1 base and J by 3 bases, with 7 bases left in between. This CDR3 comprises 13 residues.

This clonotype was seen repeatedly, ten times or more. This sequence joins TRBV25-1 and TRBJ1-1; no clear D. The V gene's germline CDR1 is MGHDK and CDR2 SYGVNS. V was pared by 4 bases and J by 2 bases, with 8 bases between. The CDR3 is made up of 13 amino acids. DNA of the CDR3: TGTGCCAGCAGTGGGATCGGTAACACTGAAGCTTTCTTT. This sequence encodes CASSGIGNTEAFF.

This clonotype occurred many times. The rearrangement uses TRBV12-3 or TRBV12-4 and TRBJ1-5; 9 bases map to TRBD1. Trimming at V came to 5 bases and at J to 7 bases, leaving 6 bases not matched to a gene. This CDR3 comprises 14 residues. CDR3 coding DNA: TGTGCCAGCAGTCCAGGACAGGGGCCACAGCCCCAGCATTTT. Protein: CASSPGQGPQPQHF.

In regard to this clonotype: A read error may account for a junction end that differs from germline. The V call is TRBV29-1, the J call TRBJ2-2, with D maybe TRBD1 (6 bases). The CDR3 consists of 14 residues. CDR1 is SQVTM and CDR2 is ANQGSEA in the germline V gene. CDR3 protein: CSVAGTSNTGELVF. DNA of the CDR3: TGCAGCGTTGCCGGGACATCGAACACCGGGGAGCTGGTTTTT.

This clonotype has more than one count but fewer than ten. The chain has TRBV19 and TRBJ2-5; TRBD2 matches at 7 bases. Germline V gene lookup returns CDR1 LNHDA and CDR2 SQIVND (reference sequence). The CDR3 consists of 16 residues. Germline trimming cut 5 bases from V and 4 bases from J; bases unmatched to any gene: 13. DNA of the CDR3: TGTGCCAGTAGTCCCGGGTTGCGGGGGTTGGGAGAGACCCAGTACTTC. Its protein product is CASSPGLRGLGETQYF. The variable domain in full, completed from reference TRBV19 and TRBJ2-5, reads DGGITQSPKYLFRKEGQNVTLSCEQNLNHDAMYWYRQDPGQGLRLIYYSQIVNDFQKGDIAEGYSVSREKKESFPLTVTSAQKNPTAFYLCASSPGLRGLGETQYFGPGTRLLVL.

This clonotype was recorded a few times. The V call is TRBV6-5, the J call TRBJ2-5; a weak D match, TRBD2 (5 bases). This CDR3 has 11 amino acids. Trimming removed 4 bases at V and 7 bases at J, with 7 bases between. Germline loops: CDR1 MNHEY, CDR2 SVGAGI. The CDR3 reads CASSFRGTQYF. The CDR3 nucleotides are TGTGCCAGCAGTTTCCGGGGGACCCAGTACTTC.

Note on this clonotype: Sequence at one end of the junction differs from germline and may be a read error. The chain links TRBV10-3 to TRBJ1-5, with D unclear. Germline V gene sequence: CDR1 ENHRY, CDR2 SYGVKD. This CDR3 contains 13 residues. CDR3 protein: CASSEIPIQPQHF. CDR3 coding DNA: TGTGCCAGCAGTGAAATACCTATTCAGCCCCAGCATTTT.

This clonotype was detected many times. The J gene is TRBJ1-1, the V gene TRBV10-2; weak D call: TRBD1 (5 bases). The CDR3 contains 11 residues. Germline V gives CDR1 WSHSY, CDR2 SAAADI. V lost 0 bases and J 11 bases, leaving 7 bases between the germline ends. Here the CDR3 DNA reads TGCGCCAGCAGTGAGTCAGGGGAGGCTTTCTTT. It specifies CASSESGEAFF.